Included here is one T cell receptor (beta chain) sequence, with context. Its target is unknown. Unique molecular identifiers were present in the TCR beta cDNA libraries. MiXCR was run by TCRdb on the PCR reads, yielding one entry per CDR3 protein. The top ten hold around 0.56% of the sample, which has hundreds of thousands of distinct CDR3 sequences, about 32% seen once. Trimming removed 3 bases at V and 0 bases at J, with 17 bases between. This CDR3 region has 16 residues. Germline assignment: CDR1 DFQATT and CDR2 SNEGSKA (reference sequence). The data stem from a study of post-analysis software for immune sequencing data. Study-wide results and caveats: TRBV segments more frequent in patients than in controls numbered roughly 5 and included TRBV5-6, TRBV5-1 and TRBV20-1.

Sequenced: blood. The rearrangement links TRBV20-1 to TRBJ1-1, with D maybe TRBD1 (6 bases). This TCR was recovered from a girl between 5 and 17 years old with multiple sclerosis. The DNA for the CDR3 is TGCAGTGCTAGGGGTGAGGGGGTTTGGGTGAACACTGAAGCTTTCTTT. Translated, it gives CSARGEGVWVNTEAFF.